This entry lists 22 T cell receptor beta chains sequenced from one sample in a study of blood T cells in healthy people across ages. Next came a second PCR, run for about 7 to 12 cycles, which used a sample-barcoded 5' primer along with a J-beta primer mix. From the 5' RACE reads, TCRdb called clonotypes with MiXCR, one entry per CDR3 protein. The sample consists of around 800,000 distinct CDR3 sequences, 20% to 30% of them appearing once. These data were likewise used in another study, on T cells of mothers and their children.

The material sequenced was blood. Source of these receptors: a boy aged 5-17 years in good health.

The rearrangement links TRBV24-1 to TRBJ2-2, with a tentative D call TRBD1 (6 bases). Germline CDR1 and CDR2: KGHDR and SFDVKD. CDR3 length: 12 residues. Trimming left V 9 bases short and J 6 bases short, with 10 bases between. CDR3 region: CATRDISGELFF. The CDR3 coding sequence is TGTGCCACCCGGGACATATCCGGGGAGCTGTTTTTT.

The V and J genes are TRBV7-9 and TRBJ2-5; either TRBD1 or TRBD2 may fit D (5 bases each). The J call could be wrong; TRBJ2-1 is a better fit for the DNA end. The germline V gene has CDR1 SEHNR and CDR2 FQNEAQ (reference sequence). The CDR3 is made up of 14 amino acids. CDR3 coding DNA: TGTGCCAGCAGCTCAGTTGGGGGTTCCCATGAGCAGTTCTTC. Translated: CASSSVGGSHEQFF.

The V and J genes are TRBV7-9 and TRBJ2-3; 13 bases align to TRBD2. The CDR3 runs 16 residues. The V gene end was trimmed by 1 base and the J gene end by 5 bases; junction bases not matched to a gene: 3. CDR1 and CDR2 (germline): SEHNR, FQNEAQ (reference sequence). The CDR3 here is CASSLEGTSGEDTQYF. As DNA, the CDR3 is TGTGCCAGCAGCTTAGAAGGGACTAGCGGGGAAGATACGCAGTATTTT.

V gene TRBV27 combines with J gene TRBJ1-1; the match to TRBD1 covers 7 bases. Germline V gives CDR1 MNHEY, CDR2 SMNVEV (reference sequence). CDR3 size: 14 residues. V lost 8 bases to trimming and J lost 2 bases; unmatched junction nucleotides: 8. This chain's CDR3 is CASQSDRANTEAFF. The CDR3 DNA reads TGTGCCAGCCAGTCCGACAGGGCAAACACTGAAGCTTTCTTT.

The chain uses TRBV7-6 and TRBJ2-7; the D gene is possibly TRBD2 (5 bases). Germline lookup yields CDR1 SGHVS and CDR2 FNYEAQ. This CDR3 spans 15 amino acids. V was trimmed by 4 bases and J by 5 bases, leaving 18 bases between them. The DNA for the CDR3 is TGTGCCAGCAGCTCGACGATCGGGGTAGCACACGAGCAGTACTTC. Translating gives CASSSTIGVAHEQYF.

This sequence joins TRBV20-1 and TRBJ2-5; either TRBD1 or TRBD2 may supply D (6 bases each). The CDR3 consists of 15 residues. The V gene's germline CDR1 is DFQATT and CDR2 SNEGSKA (reference sequence). V was shortened by 6 bases and J by 3 bases, with 20 bases between the two germline ends. CDR3 sequence reads: CSAPRGQAVKETQYF. The CDR3 DNA sequence: TGCAGTGCGCCCCGGGGGCAGGCGGTAAAAGAGACCCAGTACTTC.

The table lists this clonotype with many counts. The V gene is TRBV28, the J gene TRBJ2-7, with a possible D match to TRBD1 (6 bases). V was clipped by 6 bases and J by 3 bases, with 15 bases between them. This CDR3 is built from 14 residues. In germline, CDR1 is MDHEN, CDR2 SYDVKM. CDR3 in DNA: TGTGCCAGCAGCAAAACAGGGCGTGGCTACGAGCAGTACTTC. Translation: CASSKTGRGYEQYF.

The rearrangement joins TRBV9 to TRBJ2-2; TRBD1 aligns across 7 bases. CDR3 size: 15 residues. Unmatched junction bases numbered 9, after V lost 2 bases and J lost 8 bases. Germline loops: CDR1 SGDLS, CDR2 YYNGEE. CDR3 region: CASSVPGQLSGELFF. The CDR3 DNA is TGTGCCAGCAGCGTCCCGGGACAGCTATCTGGGGAGCTGTTTTTT.

This clonotype turned up a few times. This sequence joins TRBV5-1 and TRBJ1-3; TRBD1 might be the D (6 bases). V was cut by 0 bases and J by 2 bases, with 12 bases left in between. This CDR3 region has 16 residues. Germline CDR1 is SGHRS and CDR2 is YFSETQ. The CDR3 loop is CASSLDRRGAGNTIYF. The DNA of the CDR3 is TGCGCCAGCAGCTTGGATCGCAGGGGAGCTGGAAACACCATATATTTT. Together with reference TRBV5-1 and TRBJ1-3, the CDR3 gives the full variable domain: KAGVTQTPRYLIKTRGQQVTLSCSPISGHRSVSWYQQTPGQGLQFLFEYFSETQRNKGNFPGRFSGRQFSNSRSEMNVSTLELGDSALYLCASSLDRRGAGNTIYFGEGSWLTVV.

CDR3 sequence: CASSSGWDRSYEQYF. CDR3 DNA: TGTGCCAGCAGCTCCGGTTGGGACAGGTCCTACGAGCAGTACTTC. The rearrangement uses TRBV7-2 and TRBJ2-5; 8 bases fit TRBD1. The J call may be mistaken, given a closer DNA end match to TRBJ2-7. CDR3 length: 15 amino acids. In germline, CDR1 is SGHTA, CDR2 FQGNSA.

V usage is TRBV5-1 and J usage is TRBJ1-5, with TRBD1 as a possible D gene (5 bases). The CDR3 totals 17 residues. The V end was cut by 1 base, the J end by 2 bases, with 16 bases between. Per the germline V gene, CDR1 is SGHRS and CDR2 is YFSETQ. CDR3 in DNA: TGCGCCAGCAGCTTGCCGCGGTGCAGGGCCCGCAATCAGCCCCAGCATTTT. Protein product: CASSLPRCRARNQPQHF.

The chain recombines TRBV5-1 with TRBJ2-5; 7 bases are shared with TRBD1. The CDR3 contains 16 residues. Germline assignment: CDR1 SGHRS and CDR2 YFSETQ. V lost 2 bases and J lost 1; bases outside the gene matches: 8. The CDR3 region has the DNA TGCGCCAGCAGCTTAGGGGACCGGGACAGCCAAGAGACCCAGTACTTC. This codes for CASSLGDRDSQETQYF. The complete variable domain, with remaining parts taken from reference TRBV5-1 and TRBJ2-5, reads KAGVTQTPRYLIKTRGQQVTLSCSPISGHRSVSWYQQTPGQGLQFLFEYFSETQRNKGNFPGRFSGRQFSNSRSEMNVSTLELGDSALYLCASSLGDRDSQETQYFGPGTRLLVL.

This chain links TRBV28 with TRBJ1-2, with 8 positions matching TRBD1. V was pared by 5 bases and J by 6 bases, with 14 bases of the junction left unmatched. CDR3 length: 16 amino acids. CDR1 and CDR2 (germline): MDHEN, SYDVKM. The CDR3 protein is CASSPSKGQGRNGYTF. In DNA, the CDR3 is TGTGCCAGCAGTCCGAGCAAAGGACAGGGAAGGAATGGCTACACCTTC.

The chain carries TRBV15 and TRBJ2-1; D possibly uses TRBD1 or TRBD2 (6 bases each). The J call may be wrong; the DNA end is better matched by TRBJ2-5. Germline V gene sequence: CDR1 LNHNV, CDR2 YYDKDF (reference sequence). The CDR3 sequence is 15 residues long. The CDR3 DNA follows: TGTGCCACCAGCAGAGACGAGGGGGGTCATGAGACCCAGTACTTC. Translation: CATSRDEGGHETQYF.

The V gene is TRBV15, the J gene TRBJ1-1, with D unclear. Between the trimmed V and J ends, which lost 5 bases and 0 bases, there was a span of 13 bases. The CDR3 loop spans 15 amino acids. The V gene's germline CDR1 is LNHNV and CDR2 YYDKDF (reference sequence). DNA for the CDR3: TGTGCCACCAGCTTTGATCGGGGAATGAACACTGAAGCTTTCTTT. Amino acid sequence: CATSFDRGMNTEAFF.

V is TRBV20-1 and J is TRBJ1-2, with 9 bases lining up with TRBD1. The V gene's germline CDR1 is DFQATT and CDR2 SNEGSKA (reference sequence). The length of the CDR3 is 13 residues. After removal of 8 bases from V and 6 bases from J, the junction contained 10 bases not matched to a gene. The CDR3 sequence is CSPRGGTGNGYTF. CDR3 DNA sequence: TGCAGTCCCCGGGGGGGGACAGGGAATGGCTACACCTTC.

This clonotype was found a few times. This chain uses TRBV6-1 with TRBJ2-7; 9 bases match TRBD2. CDR1 and CDR2 from the germline V gene are MNHNS and SASEGT. The CDR3 has 14 amino acids. Trimming took 3 bases from V and 9 from J; bases not matched to a gene: 9. The CDR3 here is CASSESLAGPRQYF. As DNA, the CDR3 is TGTGCCAGCAGTGAGTCACTAGCGGGTCCGAGGCAGTACTTC.

This clonotype was seen only a few times. The chain is built from TRBV20-1 and TRBJ2-1; TRBD2 might be the D (6 bases). Trimming pared 6 bases from V and 4 bases from J, leaving 16 bases between. CDR1 is DFQATT and CDR2 is SNEGSKA in the germline V gene (reference sequence). The CDR3 runs 14 residues. CDR3 residues: CSAGRGPPYNEQFF. CDR3 sequence (DNA): TGCAGTGCCGGGCGGGGCCCCCCTTACAATGAGCAGTTCTTC.

V usage is TRBV4-1 and J usage is TRBJ2-5; 9 nucleotides match TRBD2. The V segment lost 0 bases and the J segment 4 bases; nucleotides outside the gene matches: 3. The CDR3 sequence is 15 residues long. From germline, CDR1 is MGHRA and CDR2 YSYEKL. The CDR3 nucleotides read TGCGCCAGCAGCCAAGAGGCGGGGGGGGGAGAGACCCAGTACTTC. Translation: CASSQEAGGGETQYF.

This clonotype was counted only a few times. The chain is built from TRBV6-5 and TRBJ2-5, with 7 bases that match TRBD1. Unmatched junction bases numbered 9, after V lost 5 bases and J lost 0 bases. The CDR3 is 16 residues long. Germline V lookup: CDR1 MNHEY, CDR2 SVGAGI. CDR3 nucleotides: TGTGCCAGCAGTCGCCCTCCGACAGGGTACCAAGAGACCCAGTACTTC. It encodes CASSRPPTGYQETQYF.

The chain couples TRBV10-2 to TRBJ2-2, with TRBD2 as a possible D gene (5 bases). The CDR3 spans 15 residues. The V gene lost 0 bases and the J gene lost 6 bases, with 11 bases spanning the gap. Looked up from germline, CDR1 is WSHSY and CDR2 is SAAADI. The CDR3 region is CASSESILVAGELFF. CDR3 in DNA: TGCGCCAGCAGTGAGTCGATACTAGTTGCCGGGGAGCTGTTTTTT.

This clonotype was observed a single time. The rearrangement uses TRBV5-1 and TRBJ2-5, with D hard to call. CDR3 length: 14 residues. Germline-derived CDR1 and CDR2 are SGHRS and YFSETQ. Between the trimmed V and J ends, which lost 0 bases and 0 bases, there was a span of 6 bases. This CDR3 is CASSLADNQETQYF. CDR3 nucleotide sequence: TGCGCCAGCAGCTTGGCAGACAACCAAGAGACCCAGTACTTC. Based on the CDR3 plus reference TRBV5-1 and TRBJ2-5, the full variable domain is KAGVTQTPRYLIKTRGQQVTLSCSPISGHRSVSWYQQTPGQGLQFLFEYFSETQRNKGNFPGRFSGRQFSNSRSEMNVSTLELGDSALYLCASSLADNQETQYFGPGTRLLVL.